These 23 T cell receptor beta chains were sequenced from one sample in a study of low-dose radiotherapy and immunotherapy resistance in tumors. TRAV and TRBV primers primed cDNA for both TCRalpha and TCRbeta. The TCRs were subjected to amplification over about 20 PCR cycles employing a constant-region primer in conjunction with a V-primer adapter. TCRdb processed the reads anew with MiXCR; each CDR3 protein has one entry. Here the sample spans about 15,000 distinct CDR3 sequences, roughly 52% being singletons. These receptors were collected from a human donor with advanced metastatic prostate, ovarian, gallbladder or colorectal cancer (not recorded which). This table probably holds off-target reads from a library built for another chain.

This chain uses TRBV5-1 with TRBJ2-7; D gene ambiguous. Trimming stripped 4 bases from V and 7 bases from J, with 12 bases between. CDR1 SGHRS and CDR2 YFSETQ come from the germline V gene. The CDR3 extends over 12 amino acids. The DNA of the CDR3 is TGCGCCAGCAGCAAGGCCAACGAAGAGCAGTACTTC. It encodes CASSKANEEQYF.

The V gene is TRBV29-1, the J gene TRBJ2-3; 14 bases map to TRBD2. The trim removed 5 bases at V and 4 bases at J, leaving 8 bases unmatched. Germline CDR1 reads SQVTM; CDR2 reads ANQGSEA. The CDR3 is made up of 16 amino acids. The chain's CDR3 is CSVPGTSGSFADTQYF. The DNA of the CDR3 is TGCAGCGTTCCCGGGACTAGCGGGAGTTTTGCAGATACGCAGTATTTT.

The chain is built from TRBV3-1 and TRBJ1-2, with D unresolved. Trimming shortened V by 0 bases and J by 7 bases, and 3 bases separated the two germline ends. CDR1 LGHDT and CDR2 YNNKEL come from the germline V gene (reference sequence). This CDR3 region has 11 residues. CDR3: CASSQDGGYTF. DNA for the CDR3: TGTGCCAGCAGCCAAGACGGTGGCTACACCTTC.

The CDR3 loop is CASSWDAGELFF. As DNA, the CDR3 is TGCGCCAGCAGCTGGGACGCCGGGGAGCTGTTTTTT. This sequence joins TRBV5-1 and TRBJ2-2, with D perhaps being TRBD1 or TRBD2 (5 bases each). V shed 3 bases and J shed 6 bases, with 6 bases lying between them. The CDR3 loop spans 12 amino acids. Germline V lookup: CDR1 SGHRS, CDR2 YFSETQ.

This sequence joins TRBV6-6 and TRBJ2-7; TRBD1 matches at 7 bases. The junction had 2 bases not matched to a gene; V was cut back by 0 bases and J by 3 bases. Germline CDR1 and CDR2: MNHNY and SVGAGI (reference sequence). There are 14 residues in the CDR3. CDR3 DNA: TGTGCCAGCAGTTACTCCCGGGACAGCTACGAGCAGTACTTC. Its translation is CASSYSRDSYEQYF.

A few counts support this clonotype. V and J are TRBV4-2 and TRBJ2-5; D may be TRBD1 (5 bases). The CDR3 contains 13 residues. V shed 4 bases and J shed 2 bases, with 8 bases lying between them. CDR1 and CDR2 (germline): LGHNA, YNFKEQ. DNA for the CDR3: TGTGCCAGCAGCCGGACACCACAAGAGACCCAGTACTTC. This sequence encodes CASSRTPQETQYF.

A single count supports this clonotype. The gene calls are TRBV6-2 or TRBV6-3 and TRBJ2-3; 9 bases match TRBD2. J lost 1 base, V lost 7 bases, and 9 bases had no gene match. Germline CDR1 and CDR2: MNHEY and SVGEGT. The CDR3 totals 16 residues. The CDR3 here is CASMSGSGGGTDTQYF. The CDR3 DNA is TGTGCCAGCATGTCGGGTAGCGGGGGCGGCACAGATACGCAGTATTTT.

The chain carries TRBV7-6 and TRBJ2-1; D is possibly TRBD1 or TRBD2 (5 bases each). CDR1 and CDR2 (germline): SGHVS, FNYEAQ. V was shortened by 1 base and J by 3 bases, with 19 bases between the two germline ends. The CDR3 totals 18 residues. The DNA of the CDR3 is TGTGCCAGCAGCTTAGGATCTCGGGGCGGGTCCCACTACAATGAGCAGTTCTTC. Its protein is CASSLGSRGGSHYNEQFF.

This chain connects TRBV13 to TRBJ2-7; D assignment may be TRBD1 or TRBD2 (6 bases each). Trimming took off 0 bases at V and 5 bases at J, with 8 bases between the two ends. The CDR3 has 13 amino acids. Germline V gene sequence: CDR1 PRHDT, CDR2 FYEKMQ (reference sequence). The CDR3 region is CASSLGGGNEQYF. The CDR3 DNA is TGTGCCAGCAGCTTAGGAGGGGGGAACGAGCAGTACTTC.

This chain links TRBV20-1 with TRBJ2-1; 8 bases match TRBD2. This CDR3 spans 17 amino acids. Germline CDR1 reads DFQATT; CDR2 reads SNEGSKA (reference sequence). J lost 0 bases, V lost 0 bases, and 7 bases had no gene match. CDR3: CSARDRLAGSSYNEQFF. The CDR3 DNA reads TGCAGTGCTAGAGATAGGTTAGCGGGAAGCTCCTACAATGAGCAGTTCTTC.

This clonotype was found a few times. The chain is built from TRBV5-4 and TRBJ2-7; D unclear. Germline-derived CDR1 and CDR2 are SGHNT and YYREEE (reference sequence). Trimming shortened V by 0 bases and J by 6 bases, and 10 bases separated the two germline ends. The CDR3 length is 13 residues. In DNA form, the CDR3 reads TGTGCCAGCAGCTTGGAGGCAGTCCCCGAGCAGTACTTC. This encodes CASSLEAVPEQYF.

This chain connects TRBV28 to TRBJ2-3; D not resolved. V lost 2 bases and J 6 bases, leaving 24 bases between the germline ends. This CDR3 is built from 18 residues. CDR1 is MDHEN, CDR2 SYDVKM, per germline. This chain's CDR3 is CASSLATTGPLFTDTQYF. CDR3 nucleotides: TGTGCCAGCAGTTTAGCTACTACCGGGCCCCTGTTTACGGATACGCAGTATTTT.

This rearrangement joins TRBV13 to TRBJ2-5, with TRBD2 matching over 12 bases. The V gene end was trimmed by 5 bases and the J gene end by 4 bases; junction bases not matched to a gene: 5. Per germline, CDR1 PRHDT and CDR2 FYEKMQ (reference sequence). There are 15 residues in the CDR3. In nucleotides, the CDR3 is TGTGCCAGCAGCCCCGGACTAGCGGGAAGAGAGACCCAGTACTTC. Residues: CASSPGLAGRETQYF.

This chain uses TRBV20-1 with TRBJ2-3; D gene unclear. This CDR3 has 13 residues. CDR1 is DFQATT and CDR2 is SNEGSKA in the germline V gene (reference sequence). The V and J ends lost 3 bases and 3 bases respectively, with 10 bases between them. In nucleotides, the CDR3 is TGCAGTGCTAGTTTGGTAGTGACAGATACGCAGTATTTT. As protein: CSASLVVTDTQYF.

DNA of the CDR3: TGTGCCAGCAGTTTGGGACAGGGGGCCACCGGGGAGCTGTTTTTT. It yields the protein CASSLGQGATGELFF. The chain employs TRBV6-2 or TRBV6-3 and TRBJ2-2; TRBD1 matches 12 bases. The germline V gene encodes CDR1 MNHEY and CDR2 SVGEGT. Trimming removed 4 bases from V and 4 bases from J; junction bases left unmatched: 1. This CDR3 spans 15 amino acids.

V and J are TRBV6-2 or TRBV6-3 and TRBJ2-2; no clear D. Between the trimmed V and J ends, which lost 5 bases and 6 bases, there was a span of 7 bases. From germline, CDR1 is MNHEY and CDR2 SVGEGT. The CDR3 loop spans 12 amino acids. The CDR3 DNA reads as TGTGCCAGCAGTGAATCTGCCGGGGAGCTGTTTTTT. Protein sequence: CASSESAGELFF.

This chain joins TRBV9 and TRBJ2-3, with D possibly being TRBD1 or TRBD2 (5 bases each). The germline V gene has CDR1 SGDLS and CDR2 YYNGEE. V gave up 7 bases and J gave up 1 base, with 13 bases separating them. The length of the CDR3 is 14 residues. DNA of the CDR3: TGTGCCAGCGTAGACAGCGGCGGCACAGATACGCAGTATTTT. Translated: CASVDSGGTDTQYF.

The sample holds a few counts of this clonotype. The CDR3 sequence: CASSLDPASGGNEQFF. In DNA form, the CDR3 reads TGCGCCAGCAGCTTGGACCCAGCCTCGGGGGGCAATGAGCAGTTCTTC. V gene TRBV5-1 combines with J gene TRBJ2-1, with 7 bases matching TRBD2. V dropped 0 bases and J dropped 6; count of bases not matched to a gene: 9. CDR1 and CDR2 (germline): SGHRS, YFSETQ. CDR3 size: 16 residues.

The chain links TRBV20-1 to TRBJ2-1, with TRBD2 as a possible D gene (6 bases). The CDR3 runs to 13 residues. Germline V gives CDR1 DFQATT, CDR2 SNEGSKA (reference sequence). Trimming removed 6 bases at V and 8 bases at J, with 17 bases between. The CDR3 reads CSALPTSTDEQFF. The CDR3 bases are TGCAGTGCCCTACCGACTAGTACAGATGAGCAGTTCTTC.

This clonotype was recorded only once. The V and J genes are TRBV5-1 and TRBJ2-1; 10 nucleotides match TRBD2. CDR1 is SGHRS, CDR2 YFSETQ, per germline. The J segment lost 7 bases and the V segment lost 6 bases, leaving 10 bases of the junction unmatched. The length of the CDR3 is 15 residues. The CDR3, as DNA: TGCGCCAGCAACCTAGCGGGAGATTGGAGAAATGAGCAGTTCTTC. It translates to CASNLAGDWRNEQFF.

This CDR3 is CASSPPGGHTDTQYF. The CDR3 nucleotides read TGTGCCAGCAGCCCCCCTGGGGGCCACACAGATACGCAGTATTTT. The J gene is TRBJ2-3, the V gene TRBV7-9, with D perhaps TRBD1 (6 bases). Germline V gene sequence: CDR1 SEHNR, CDR2 FQNEAQ (reference sequence). With 5 bases removed from V and 2 bases from J, the gap between germline ends came to 14 bases. This CDR3 is 15 amino acids long. Looking up the rest from reference TRBV7-9 and TRBJ2-3 gives the full variable domain: DTGVSQNPRHKITKRGQNVTFRCDPISEHNRLYWYRQTLGQGPEFLTYFQNEAQLEKSRLLSDRFSAERPKGSFSTLEIQRTEQGDSAMYLCASSPPGGHTDTQYFGPGTRLTVL.

Concerning this clonotype: A much larger clone differs from this one at a single base, so this may be a read error. V usage is TRBV28 and J usage is TRBJ2-7, with D possibly being TRBD1 or TRBD2 (6 bases each). CDR1 and CDR2 from the germline V gene are MDHEN and SYDVKM. V was trimmed by 8 bases and J by 8 bases, leaving 19 bases between them. CDR3 length equals 13 residues. CDR3 amino acids: CASAGSGWDKQYF. The CDR3 DNA sequence: TGTGCCAGCGCGGGGTCAGGGTGGGACAAGCAGTACTTC.

The chain joins TRBV9 to TRBJ2-1; no clear D. The CDR3 is 14 amino acids. Trimming left V 0 bases short and J 1 base short, with 5 bases between. The germline V gene has CDR1 SGDLS and CDR2 YYNGEE. CDR3 nucleotide sequence: TGTGCCAGCAGCGTAGAAGGTTCCTACAATGAGCAGTTCTTC. Translation gives CASSVEGSYNEQFF.